This T cell receptor beta chain emerged from a study of graft-versus-host responses after intestinal transplantation. Assay: immunoSEQ multiplex PCR; the TCRdb copy retains only in-frame clones and omits some. The table includes some 9,300 clones, about 93% detected once. V was trimmed by 5 bases and J by 4 bases, leaving 8 bases between them. CDR3 length equals 12 residues. From germline, CDR1 is SEHNR and CDR2 FQNEAQ (reference sequence). The origin of this receptor is a human patient who received an intestinal transplant, so some T cells may come from the graft donor. This chain links TRBV7-9 with TRBJ2-5; D remains ambiguous. The input for sequencing was PBMCs, taken 43 to 45 days after intestinal transplant. CDR3 nucleotide sequence: TGTGCCAGCAGCGACTGGGGAGAGACCCAGTACTTC. It yields the protein CASSDWGETQYF.